The present entry profiles one T cell receptor beta chain with its context. The data derive from a study of blood T cell repertoires in COVID-19. The assay was immunoSEQ multiplex PCR, and TCRdb's table has in-frame clones only and misses some. The sample records roughly 180,000 clones, roughly 80% being singletons. Assignment of participants to cohorts was predicated upon participant-reported clinical history. V trimming: 7 bases; J trimming: 0 bases; junction bases outside the gene matches: 10. The CDR3 loop spans 16 amino acids. Germline CDR1 PRHDT, CDR2 FYEKMQ (reference sequence). The clonotype was recovered from a man aged 50-60 years who had recovered from COVID-19. The chain combines TRBV13 with TRBJ1-1; 8 bases are shared with TRBD1. Sequencing input: PBMCs or T cells enriched from blood (not recorded which). The DNA of the CDR3 is TGTGCCAGCACCGAACTCCCGACAGGGGTGAACACTGAAGCTTTCTTT. Translation: CASTELPTGVNTEAFF.